These 16 T cell receptor beta chains were all obtained from the same sample, sequenced in a study of cytomegalovirus exposure and HLA in healthy donors. Profiled with immunoSEQ multiplex PCR; TCRdb holds only in-frame clones, not every one. The data contain some 140,000 clones, approximately 87% of them seen just once; the ten biggest clones take up 2.9%. The sequenced sample consisted of PBMCs. The receptor set was obtained from a man between 18 and 35 years old in good health and CMV-seronegative.

CDR3 loop: CASSSGLGSYEQYF. The CDR3 DNA sequence: TGTGCCAGCTCATCGGGACTAGGGTCCTACGAGCAGTACTTC. The chain carries TRBV18 and TRBJ2-7; 8 nucleotides align to TRBD2. This CDR3 has 14 amino acids. J gave up 1 base and V 5 bases, and 4 bases lay outside the gene matches. Germline CDR1 and CDR2: KGHSH and LQKENI.

This chain links TRBV10-3 with TRBJ1-5, with D perhaps matching TRBD1 (5 bases). V dropped 10 bases and J dropped 5 bases, with 18 bases sitting between them. In germline, CDR1 is ENHRY, CDR2 SYGVKD. This CDR3 region has 14 residues. CDR3 loop: CANSDTRVDQPQHF. The CDR3 bases are TGTGCCAACTCGGACACAAGGGTGGATCAGCCCCAGCATTTT.

The rearrangement joins TRBV15 to TRBJ2-2; 8 bases map to TRBD2. The CDR3 consists of 18 residues. V was pared by 1 base and J by 0 bases, with 7 bases of the junction left unmatched. Germline assignment: CDR1 LNHNV and CDR2 YYDKDF (reference sequence). In DNA form, the CDR3 reads TGTGCCACCAGCAGAGTGGGTAGCGGGGCCGCGAACACCGGGGAGCTGTTTTTT. It translates to CATSRVGSGAANTGELFF. The entire variable domain, with the rest obtained from reference TRBV15 and TRBJ2-2, is as follows: DAMVIQNPRYQVTQFGKPVTLSCSQTLNHNVMYWYQQKSSQAPKLLFHYYDKDFNNEADTPDNFQSRRPNTSFCFLDIRSPGLGDTAMYLCATSRVGSGAANTGELFFGEGSRLTVL.

The chain links TRBV5-6 to TRBJ2-1; 9 bases fit TRBD1. CDR1 and CDR2 from the germline V gene are SGHDT and YYEEEE. The junction had 3 bases not matched to a gene; V was cut back by 4 bases and J by 7 bases. The length of the CDR3 is 13 residues. CDR3: CASSRTGVNEQFF. As DNA, the CDR3 is TGTGCCAGCAGCCGGACAGGGGTAAATGAGCAGTTCTTC. The full variable domain, its missing parts supplied by reference TRBV5-6 and TRBJ2-1, is DAGVTQSPTHLIKTRGQQVTLRCSPKSGHDTVSWYQQALGQGPQFIFQYYEEEERQRGNFPDRFSGHQFPNYSSELNVNALLLGDSALYLCASSRTGVNEQFFGPGTRLTVL.

The chain has TRBV19 and TRBJ2-7, with 9 bases fitting TRBD2. V was clipped by 3 bases and J by 0 bases; unmatched bases: 12. Germline loops: CDR1 LNHDA, CDR2 SQIVND (reference sequence). The length of the CDR3 is 18 residues. Here the CDR3 DNA reads TGTGCCAGTAGTATCCGGTTAGCGGGAGCCTATAACTCCTACGAGCAGTACTTC. Encoded protein: CASSIRLAGAYNSYEQYF. The entire variable domain, with the rest obtained from reference TRBV19 and TRBJ2-7, is as follows: DGGITQSPKYLFRKEGQNVTLSCEQNLNHDAMYWYRQDPGQGLRLIYYSQIVNDFQKGDIAEGYSVSREKKESFPLTVTSAQKNPTAFYLCASSIRLAGAYNSYEQYFGPGTRLTVT.

The chain combines TRBV19 with TRBJ2-1; the D gene is possibly TRBD2 (5 bases). The germline V and J ends were trimmed by 3 bases and 2 bases, with 11 bases remaining between them. The CDR3 has 15 residues. From germline, CDR1 is LNHDA and CDR2 SQIVND (reference sequence). The CDR3 region is CASSMVRVAYNEQFF. The CDR3 coding sequence is TGTGCCAGTAGTATGGTGAGGGTGGCCTACAATGAGCAGTTCTTC. The variable domain in full, with the rest retrieved from reference TRBV19 and TRBJ2-1, is DGGITQSPKYLFRKEGQNVTLSCEQNLNHDAMYWYRQDPGQGLRLIYYSQIVNDFQKGDIAEGYSVSREKKESFPLTVTSAQKNPTAFYLCASSMVRVAYNEQFFGPGTRLTVL.

The rearrangement joins TRBV10-3 to TRBJ2-3; D remains ambiguous. The V and J ends lost 0 bases and 2 bases respectively, with 12 bases between them. The CDR3 consists of 16 residues. Looked up from germline, CDR1 is ENHRY and CDR2 is SYGVKD. CDR3 coding DNA: TGTGCCATCAGTGAGTCTCGGGTCCTTAACACAGATACGCAGTATTTT. Residues: CAISESRVLNTDTQYF.

The V and J genes are TRBV19 and TRBJ2-7; the D gene is possibly TRBD1 (6 bases). V lost 10 bases and J 5 bases, leaving 24 bases between the germline ends. The CDR3 has 15 amino acids. Germline CDR1 LNHDA, CDR2 SQIVND (reference sequence). CDR3 protein: CATTPDGGRLDEQYF. The CDR3 nucleotides are TGTGCCACAACACCCGATGGGGGCAGGCTCGACGAGCAGTACTTC.

The sample holds a few counts of this clone. The chain combines TRBV2 with TRBJ2-5, with a possible D match to TRBD1 (6 bases). The V gene's germline CDR1 is SNHLY and CDR2 FYNNEI. The CDR3 has 12 amino acids. The V end was cut by 3 bases, the J end by 7 bases, with 9 bases between. The CDR3 nucleotides are TGTGCCAGCAGTGAGGGGGCATGGACCCAGTACTTC. This translates into CASSEGAWTQYF.

The gene calls are TRBV30 and TRBJ1-1; D not certain. V was cut by 3 bases and J by 8 bases, with 10 bases left in between. Germline CDR1 is GTSNPN and CDR2 is SVGIG (reference sequence). The CDR3 contains 11 residues. CDR3 region: CAWRRAWEAFF. CDR3 DNA: TGTGCCTGGAGGCGGGCCTGGGAAGCTTTCTTT.

The CDR3 loop is CASSWDLNYGYTF. The CDR3 DNA reads as TGTGCCAGCAGCTGGGACTTGAACTATGGCTACACCTTC. The genes are TRBV5-5 and TRBJ1-2; D possibly corresponds to TRBD1 (5 bases). Trimming pared 3 bases from V and 2 bases from J, leaving 8 bases between. Germline V lookup: CDR1 SGHKS, CDR2 YYEKEE (reference sequence). The CDR3 runs to 13 residues.

This chain uses TRBV28 with TRBJ1-2, with a weak D call TRBD1 (5 bases). Germline V CDR1 and CDR2: MDHEN, SYDVKM. The germline V and J ends were trimmed by 6 bases and 8 bases, with 16 bases remaining between them. The CDR3 covers 13 residues. CDR3 region: CASRPDVWGGYTF. In nucleotides, the CDR3 is TGTGCCAGCAGGCCCGACGTCTGGGGCGGCTACACCTTC.

V is TRBV27 and J is TRBJ2-2; no definite D call. CDR3 length: 15 amino acids. Trimming cost V 6 bases and J 5 bases, with 16 bases left between them. In germline, CDR1 is MNHEY, CDR2 SMNVEV (reference sequence). CDR3 DNA sequence: TGTGCCAGCAGGGCCCTAGGAAGCACTACCGGGGAGCTGTTTTTT. The encoded protein is CASRALGSTTGELFF.

Comment on this clone: Other DNA sequences in this specimen translate into the identical CDR3. This chain uses TRBV6-5 with TRBJ2-7; D might be TRBD1 (5 bases). V was clipped by 2 bases and J by 2 bases, with 7 bases between them. From germline, CDR1 is MNHEY and CDR2 SVGAGI. This CDR3 has 13 residues. CDR3 residues: CASSYPGTYEQYF. For the CDR3, the DNA is TGTGCCAGCAGTTACCCAGGGACCTACGAGCAGTACTTC.

V is TRBV27 and J is TRBJ2-5; D is ambiguous. Germline CDR1 and CDR2: MNHEY and SMNVEV (reference sequence). The ends were cut back, 2 bases at V and 0 bases at J, with 13 bases in the middle. CDR3 length: 16 residues. DNA for the CDR3: TGTGCCAGCAGTTTAAGAGGCAGAACGTACCAAGAGACCCAGTACTTC. This codes for CASSLRGRTYQETQYF.

The chain links TRBV2 to TRBJ2-5, with 8 bases fitting TRBD1. From germline, CDR1 is SNHLY and CDR2 FYNNEI. With V trimmed by 3 bases and J by 5 bases, 2 bases remained unmatched. The CDR3 contains 13 residues. As DNA, the CDR3 is TGTGCCAGCAGTGACCGGGACAGGGAGACCCAGTACTTC. Amino acid sequence: CASSDRDRETQYF.